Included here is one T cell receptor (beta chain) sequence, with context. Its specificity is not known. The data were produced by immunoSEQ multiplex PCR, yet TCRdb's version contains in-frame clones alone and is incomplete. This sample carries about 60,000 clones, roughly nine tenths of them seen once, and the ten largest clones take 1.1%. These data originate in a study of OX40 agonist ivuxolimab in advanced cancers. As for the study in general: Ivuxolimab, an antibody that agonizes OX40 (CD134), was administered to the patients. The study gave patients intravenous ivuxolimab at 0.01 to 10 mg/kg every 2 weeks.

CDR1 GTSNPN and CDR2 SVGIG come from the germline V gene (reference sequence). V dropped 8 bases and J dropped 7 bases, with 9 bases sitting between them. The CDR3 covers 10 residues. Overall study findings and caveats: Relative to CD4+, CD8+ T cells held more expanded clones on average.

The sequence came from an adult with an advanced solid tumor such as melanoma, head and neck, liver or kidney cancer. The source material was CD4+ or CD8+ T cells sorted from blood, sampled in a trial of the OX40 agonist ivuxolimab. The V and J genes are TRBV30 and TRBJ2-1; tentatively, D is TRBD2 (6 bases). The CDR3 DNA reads TGTGCCCTTGGGAGGAATGAGCAGTTCTTC. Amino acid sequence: CALGRNEQFF.